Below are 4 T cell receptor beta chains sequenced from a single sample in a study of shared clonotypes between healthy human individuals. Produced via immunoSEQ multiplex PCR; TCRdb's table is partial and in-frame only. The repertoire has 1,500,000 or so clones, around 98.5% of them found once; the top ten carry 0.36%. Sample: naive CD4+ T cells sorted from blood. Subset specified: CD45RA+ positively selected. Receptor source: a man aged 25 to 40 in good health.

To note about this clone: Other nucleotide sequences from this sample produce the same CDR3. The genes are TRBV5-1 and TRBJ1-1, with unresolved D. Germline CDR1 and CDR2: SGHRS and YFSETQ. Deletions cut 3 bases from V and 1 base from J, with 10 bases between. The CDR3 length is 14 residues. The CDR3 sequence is CASSSSGGNTEAFF. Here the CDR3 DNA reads TGCGCCAGCAGCTCGTCAGGAGGGAACACTGAAGCTTTCTTT.

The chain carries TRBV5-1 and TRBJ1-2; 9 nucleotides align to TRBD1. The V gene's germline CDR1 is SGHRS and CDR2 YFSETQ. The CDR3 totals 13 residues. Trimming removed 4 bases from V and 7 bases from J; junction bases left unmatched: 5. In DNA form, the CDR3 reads TGCGCCAGCAGCACCCGGACAGGGGCTGGCTACACCTTC. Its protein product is CASSTRTGAGYTF.

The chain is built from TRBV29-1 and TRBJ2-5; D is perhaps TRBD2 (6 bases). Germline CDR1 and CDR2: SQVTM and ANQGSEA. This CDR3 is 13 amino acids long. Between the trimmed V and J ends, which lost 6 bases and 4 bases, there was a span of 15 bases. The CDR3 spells CSVRGLYGETQYF. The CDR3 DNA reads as TGCAGCGTGAGAGGACTATATGGAGAGACCCAGTACTTC. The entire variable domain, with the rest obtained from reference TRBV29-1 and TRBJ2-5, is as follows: SAVISQKPSRDICQRGTSLTIQCQVDSQVTMMFWYRQQPGQSLTLIATANQGSEATYESGFVIDKFPISRPNLTFSTLTVSNMSPEDSSIYLCSVRGLYGETQYFGPGTRLLVL.

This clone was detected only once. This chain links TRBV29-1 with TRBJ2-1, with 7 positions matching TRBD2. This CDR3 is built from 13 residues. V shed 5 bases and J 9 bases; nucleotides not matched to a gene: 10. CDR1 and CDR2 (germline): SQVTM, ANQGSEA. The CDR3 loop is CSVRPRGDTEQFF. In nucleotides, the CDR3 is TGCAGCGTTCGACCCCGGGGGGATACTGAGCAGTTCTTC.